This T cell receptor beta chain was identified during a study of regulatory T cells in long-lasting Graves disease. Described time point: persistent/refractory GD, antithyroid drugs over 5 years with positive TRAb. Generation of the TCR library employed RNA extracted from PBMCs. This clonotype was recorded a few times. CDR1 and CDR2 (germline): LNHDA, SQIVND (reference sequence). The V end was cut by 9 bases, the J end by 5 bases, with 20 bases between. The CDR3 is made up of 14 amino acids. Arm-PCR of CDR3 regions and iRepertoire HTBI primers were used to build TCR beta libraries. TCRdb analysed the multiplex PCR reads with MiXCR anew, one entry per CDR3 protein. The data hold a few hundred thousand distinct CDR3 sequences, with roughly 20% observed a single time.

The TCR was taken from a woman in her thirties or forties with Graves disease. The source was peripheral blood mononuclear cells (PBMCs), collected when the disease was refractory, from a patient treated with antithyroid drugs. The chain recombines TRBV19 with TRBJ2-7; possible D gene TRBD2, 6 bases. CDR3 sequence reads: CASSPASGVNEQYF. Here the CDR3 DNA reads TGTGCCAGCAGCCCGGCGTCGGGAGTGAACGAGCAGTACTTC.